These 30 T cell receptor beta chains originate from one sample sequenced in a study of shared clonotypes between healthy human individuals (dated by TCRdb to the early 2020s). The library came from the immunoSEQ multiplex PCR assay. Imported from immuneACCESS, the table was reduced by TCRdb to in-frame sequences with V and J called. These copies leave out some clones; in studies compared against another copy, an unresolved V gene accounts for under half, and the cause of the remainder is not known. The sample contains 1.5 million to 2.5 million clones, approximately 94% of them found a single time. The top ten clones comprise roughly 1% of the sample. For the CD8 naive samples, CD45RO-negative cells were positively selected for CCR7, yielding a CD45RA+CCR7+ population from which TemRA cells were excluded. Sequenced input: naive CD8+ T cells sorted from blood. Sample cell subset or site, as interpreted from the label and publication: CD45RA+CCR7+. The receptors were sampled from a young man in good health.

In regard to this clone: Other DNA sequences from this sample encode an identical CDR3 as well. The CDR3 DNA reads TGTGCCAGCAGTTACTCGGGTCCAGGTTACGAGCAGTACTTC. This translates into CASSYSGPGYEQYF. This chain connects TRBV6-6 to TRBJ2-7; D gene unclear. Trimming removed 0 bases at V and 4 bases at J, with 10 bases between. Per the germline V gene, CDR1 is MNHNY and CDR2 is SVGAGI (reference sequence). The CDR3 contains 14 residues.

In the case of this clone: Distinct nucleotide sequences in the sample also encode this CDR3. DNA of the CDR3: TGTGCCAGCAGCGTAGGCGGGAGTGGTTACGAGCAGTACTTC. Protein product: CASSVGGSGYEQYF. This chain links TRBV9 with TRBJ2-7; 7 bases fit TRBD2. Per germline, CDR1 SGDLS and CDR2 YYNGEE. J gave up 4 bases and V 0 bases, and 4 bases lay outside the gene matches. This CDR3 has 14 amino acids. Full variable domain (rest looked up from reference TRBV9 and TRBJ2-7): DSGVTQTPKHLITATGQRVTLRCSPRSGDLSVYWYQQSLDQGLQFLIQYYNGEERAKGNILERFSAQQFPDLHSELNLSSLELGDSALYFCASSVGGSGYEQYFGPGTRLTVT.

This clone has just one count. The V gene is TRBV21-1, the J gene TRBJ2-7; the D call TRBD2 from the table was never checked on the DNA. TRBV21-1 is a listed pseudogene. The CDR3 totals 16 residues. The CDR3 DNA is TGTGCCAGCAGCTCATCAGGACGGGGGAGCCCCTACGAGCAGTACTTC. Amino acids: CASSSSGRGSPYEQYF.

The rearrangement links TRBV11-2 to TRBJ1-2; D not resolved. The CDR3 length is 16 residues. The V gene's germline CDR1 is SGHAT and CDR2 FQNNGV. Deletions cut 5 bases from V and 1 base from J, with 17 bases between. CDR3 in amino acids: CASSPSGEENNYGYTF. The CDR3 DNA is TGTGCCAGCAGCCCTAGCGGGGAGGAGAATAACTATGGCTACACCTTC.

The chain has TRBV7-8 and TRBJ2-7, with 10 bases aligning to TRBD1. The CDR3 covers 16 residues. Losses at the gene ends were 1 base for V and 4 bases for J; bases not matched to a gene: 7. Germline V lookup: CDR1 SGHVS, CDR2 FQNEAQ. CDR3 in amino acids: CASSLGIGTGAYEQYF. CDR3 DNA: TGTGCCAGCAGCTTAGGGATCGGGACAGGGGCATACGAGCAGTACTTC.

CDR3: CASSGMGPEQYF. The CDR3 nucleotides read TGTGCCAGCAGCGGTATGGGGCCCGAGCAGTACTTC. The chain combines TRBV27 with TRBJ2-7; weak D call: TRBD1 (5 bases). The CDR3 is 12 amino acids. V lost 6 bases and J lost 6, with 12 bases in between. Germline V gene data show CDR1 as MNHEY and CDR2 as SMNVEV (reference sequence).

The chain carries TRBV6-6 and TRBJ1-2; D is perhaps TRBD1 (5 bases). Per the germline V gene, CDR1 is MNHNY and CDR2 is SVGAGI (reference sequence). The CDR3 covers 15 residues. Trimming shortened V by 1 base and J by 8 bases, and 17 bases separated the two germline ends. The DNA for the CDR3 is TGTGCCAGCAGTTACTTGGACACGGGGGGGGAGGGCTACACCTTC. It codes for CASSYLDTGGEGYTF.

The chain carries TRBV7-9 and TRBJ2-7, with D maybe TRBD1 (7 bases). Germline V gene data show CDR1 as SEHNR and CDR2 as FQNEAQ (reference sequence). The CDR3 is 12 residues long. Trimming left V 7 bases short and J 5 bases short, with 12 bases between. The CDR3 region is CASIQGGNEQYF. CDR3 bases: TGTGCCAGCATCCAGGGGGGCAACGAGCAGTACTTC.

The chain combines TRBV11-1 with TRBJ2-7; TRBD1 matches 9 bases. V lost 0 bases, J lost 3 bases, and 9 bases stayed unmatched. Per germline, CDR1 SGHAT and CDR2 FQDESV (reference sequence). The CDR3 runs to 17 residues. The CDR3 nucleotides are TGTGCCAGCAGCTTAGCAGGGACAGGGCGGGGGAACTACGAGCAGTACTTC. Its protein is CASSLAGTGRGNYEQYF. The full variable domain, with the rest looked up from reference TRBV11-1 and TRBJ2-7, is EAEVAQSPRYKITEKSQAVAFWCDPISGHATLYWYRQILGQGPELLVQFQDESVVDDSQLPKDRFSAERLKGVDSTLKIQPAELGDSAMYLCASSLAGTGRGNYEQYFGPGTRLTVT.

The chain is built from TRBV7-9 and TRBJ2-7; tentatively, D is TRBD1 or TRBD2 (5 bases each). Trimming took off 3 bases at V and 2 bases at J, with 14 bases between the two ends. CDR1 and CDR2 from the germline V gene are SEHNR and FQNEAQ (reference sequence). This CDR3 has 15 residues. CDR3 sequence: CASSFVGQGAYEQYF. CDR3 sequence (DNA): TGTGCCAGCAGCTTTGTGGGCCAGGGAGCCTACGAGCAGTACTTC.

The rearrangement uses TRBV2 and TRBJ2-7, with D tentatively TRBD2 (5 bases). The germline CDR1 and CDR2 sequences are SNHLY and FYNNEI. The CDR3 contains 15 residues. Trimming pared 7 bases from V and 6 bases from J, leaving 22 bases between. In DNA, the CDR3 is TGTGCCAGCATCGCGACTATCCAACAAGAGAGCGAGCAGTACTTC. This codes for CASIATIQQESEQYF.

Note on this clone: The same CDR3 also results from other DNA sequences found in this sample. The chain has TRBV30 and TRBJ1-5; no firm D call. Germline V gives CDR1 GTSNPN, CDR2 SVGIG (reference sequence). The length of the CDR3 is 13 residues. Trimming took off 3 bases at V and 2 bases at J, with 8 bases between the two ends. CDR3 bases: TGTGCCTGGAGAGGGCAAGGCAATCAGCCCCAGCATTTT. This sequence encodes CAWRGQGNQPQHF.

The chain joins TRBV19 to TRBJ1-5; D unresolved. Trimming stripped 4 bases from V and 1 base from J, with 8 bases between. Per the germline V gene, CDR1 is LNHDA and CDR2 is SQIVND (reference sequence). CDR3 length: 14 amino acids. CDR3 protein: CASSTLDSNQPQHF. The CDR3 nucleotides are TGTGCCAGTAGTACCCTGGACAGCAATCAGCCCCAGCATTTT.

The rearrangement joins TRBV7-3 to TRBJ1-2; no firm D call. Deletions cut 0 bases from V and 1 base from J, with 9 bases between. The germline V gene has CDR1 SGHTA and CDR2 FQGTGA. This CDR3 is 15 amino acids long. Written as DNA, the CDR3 is TGTGCCAGCAGCTTAACCGGCCAGATTAACTATGGCTACACCTTC. Amino acids: CASSLTGQINYGYTF.

The chain has TRBV6-5 and TRBJ2-7; 7 bases line up with TRBD1. CDR3 length: 16 amino acids. V lost 0 bases to trimming and J lost 4 bases; unmatched junction nucleotides: 9. Germline V gene lookup returns CDR1 MNHEY and CDR2 SVGAGI. In DNA, the CDR3 is TGTGCCAGCAGTTACTCCACAGGGGAAATGCCTTACGAGCAGTACTTC. Amino acid sequence: CASSYSTGEMPYEQYF.

The CDR3 bases are TGCGCCAGCAGTCGTCAAGTTTGGCGCTCCAGCGGGAGATGTCACAATGAGCAGTTCTTC. Its protein is CASSRQVWRSSGRCHNEQFF. V usage is TRBV23-1 and J usage is TRBJ2-1; 8 bases are a match to TRBD2. TRBV23-1 is an open reading frame whose function is uncertain. Germline trimming cut 4 bases from V and 5 bases from J; bases unmatched to any gene: 22. The CDR3 has 20 amino acids.

There are a few counts of this clone. The V gene is TRBV11-2, the J gene TRBJ1-6, with D unresolved. Trimming took off 3 bases at V and 14 bases at J, with 11 bases between the two ends. The CDR3 totals 12 residues. Germline V gene sequence: CDR1 SGHAT, CDR2 FQNNGV. The CDR3 sequence is CASSLVTPTLHF. The CDR3 DNA is TGTGCCAGCAGCTTGGTAACCCCCACCCTCCACTTT.

Of note for this clone: The same CDR3 also results from other DNA sequences found in this sample. The rearrangement joins TRBV9 to TRBJ1-1; TRBD1 aligns across 8 bases. In germline, CDR1 is SGDLS, CDR2 YYNGEE. The trim removed 3 bases at V and 3 bases at J, leaving 7 bases unmatched. The CDR3 is 15 amino acids. The CDR3 DNA sequence: TGTGCCAGCAGCGCACAGGGGGTTGGGTACACTGAAGCTTTCTTT. This translates into CASSAQGVGYTEAFF.

Remarks on this clone: Other nucleotide sequences from this sample produce the same CDR3. This chain joins TRBV7-3 and TRBJ2-7; D not certain. The CDR3 extends over 13 amino acids. Germline values: CDR1 SGHTA, CDR2 FQGTGA. Trimming shortened V by 0 bases and J by 3 bases, and 6 bases separated the two germline ends. Here the CDR3 reads CASSLTGDYEQYF. As DNA, the CDR3 is TGTGCCAGCAGCTTAACGGGCGACTACGAGCAGTACTTC.

On this clone itself: Other DNA sequences in the same sample also yield this CDR3. This rearrangement joins TRBV6-5 to TRBJ1-1, with 7 bases identical to TRBD1. The germline gives CDR1 MNHEY, CDR2 SVGAGI. CDR3 length: 14 amino acids. The V segment lost 6 bases and the J segment 0 bases; nucleotides outside the gene matches: 4. In DNA, the CDR3 is TGTGCCAGCAGCCAGACAGGGATGAACACTGAAGCTTTCTTT. The encoded protein is CASSQTGMNTEAFF.

The rearrangement uses TRBV25-1 and TRBJ2-6; TRBD1 might be the D (6 bases). The V end lost 8 bases, the J end lost 1 base, and 12 bases lay between the germline ends. Germline V gene sequence: CDR1 MGHDK, CDR2 SYGVNS. CDR3 length: 15 amino acids. In DNA, the CDR3 is TGTGCCAGCGAAGGTCAGGGGTCTGGGGCCAACGTCCTGACTTTC. Amino acids: CASEGQGSGANVLTF.

Here the CDR3 reads CASSLYREAPIDTQYF. DNA of the CDR3: TGTGCCAGCAGCTTGTACCGGGAGGCCCCAATAGATACGCAGTATTTT. This chain uses TRBV5-4 with TRBJ2-3, with TRBD2 matching 7 bases. CDR1 and CDR2 (germline): SGHNT, YYREEE (reference sequence). The CDR3 is 16 amino acids. Germline trimming cut 1 base from V and 5 bases from J; bases unmatched to any gene: 10.

The rearrangement joins TRBV25-1 to TRBJ2-2, with 8 bases identical to TRBD1. The CDR3 totals 15 residues. V was pared by 4 bases and J by 5 bases, with 6 bases of the junction left unmatched. Per the germline V gene, CDR1 is MGHDK and CDR2 is SYGVNS. This CDR3 reads CASSVFTGGTGELFF. The CDR3 nucleotides read TGTGCCAGCAGTGTTTTTACAGGGGGGACCGGGGAGCTGTTTTTT. Variable domain in full (rest from reference TRBV25-1 and TRBJ2-2): EADIYQTPRYLVIGTGKKITLECSQTMGHDKMYWYQQDPGMELHLIHYSYGVNSTEKGDLSSESTVSRIRTEHFPLTLESARPSHTSQYLCASSVFTGGTGELFFGEGSRLTVL.

The V and J genes are TRBV7-9 and TRBJ2-7; D is possibly TRBD1 (6 bases). Trimming stripped 3 bases from V and 4 bases from J, with 10 bases between. Per the germline V gene, CDR1 is SEHNR and CDR2 is FQNEAQ (reference sequence). This CDR3 comprises 13 residues. CDR3 residues: CASSFSTGYEQYF. DNA for the CDR3: TGTGCCAGCAGCTTTTCGACAGGATACGAGCAGTACTTC.

The chain employs TRBV6-1 and TRBJ2-5; 14 bases are shared with TRBD2. This CDR3 region has 19 residues. The germline V gene has CDR1 MNHNS and CDR2 SASEGT. With 3 bases clipped from V and 4 bases from J, the junction kept 13 bases outside the gene matches. CDR3 nucleotides: TGTGCCAGCAGTGACTACCCGGTGGTCGGACTAGCGGGGGGAGAGACCCAGTACTTC. Translated: CASSDYPVVGLAGGETQYF.

V and J are TRBV5-1 and TRBJ2-1; no definite D call. CDR1 SGHRS and CDR2 YFSETQ come from the germline V gene. The CDR3 length is 14 residues. V lost 7 bases, J lost 0 bases, and 11 bases lay in between. The CDR3 sequence is CASGGYSSYNEQFF. In DNA form, the CDR3 reads TGCGCCAGCGGTGGCTATAGCTCCTACAATGAGCAGTTCTTC. The whole variable domain, remainder taken from reference TRBV5-1 and TRBJ2-1, is KAGVTQTPRYLIKTRGQQVTLSCSPISGHRSVSWYQQTPGQGLQFLFEYFSETQRNKGNFPGRFSGRQFSNSRSEMNVSTLELGDSALYLCASGGYSSYNEQFFGPGTRLTVL.

The rearrangement joins TRBV11-2 to TRBJ2-3; D may be TRBD2 (5 bases). With 5 bases removed from V and 5 bases from J, the gap between germline ends came to 29 bases. Germline assignment: CDR1 SGHAT and CDR2 FQNNGV. This CDR3 contains 19 residues. This CDR3 is CASSNIAAAPAGIGDTQYF. The CDR3 DNA follows: TGTGCCAGCAGCAACATAGCTGCGGCGCCGGCCGGGATCGGAGATACGCAGTATTTT.

The rearrangement uses TRBV7-8 and TRBJ2-1; D uncertain. The length of the CDR3 is 13 residues. Germline loops: CDR1 SGHVS, CDR2 FQNEAQ. Between the trimmed V and J ends, which lost 3 bases and 8 bases, there was a span of 11 bases. CDR3 DNA sequence: TGTGCCAGCAGCTTCGGGCCCCTCGATGAGCAGTTCTTC. It yields the protein CASSFGPLDEQFF.

This clone occurred once. This chain uses TRBV11-2 with TRBJ1-2; no reliable D call. CDR3 size: 14 residues. CDR1 SGHAT and CDR2 FQNNGV come from the germline V gene. Trimming took 5 bases from V and 4 from J, leaving 14 bases between them. The CDR3 loop is CASSQAPEGYGYTF. Here the CDR3 DNA reads TGTGCCAGCAGCCAAGCCCCAGAGGGCTATGGCTACACCTTC.

V is TRBV6-5 and J is TRBJ2-3; D remains ambiguous. CDR3 size: 15 residues. The V end was cut by 2 bases, the J end by 4 bases, with 13 bases between. Germline V lookup: CDR1 MNHEY, CDR2 SVGAGI. The CDR3 sequence: CASSYGNLVSDTQYF. For the CDR3, the DNA is TGTGCCAGCAGTTACGGGAACCTTGTCTCAGATACGCAGTATTTT.